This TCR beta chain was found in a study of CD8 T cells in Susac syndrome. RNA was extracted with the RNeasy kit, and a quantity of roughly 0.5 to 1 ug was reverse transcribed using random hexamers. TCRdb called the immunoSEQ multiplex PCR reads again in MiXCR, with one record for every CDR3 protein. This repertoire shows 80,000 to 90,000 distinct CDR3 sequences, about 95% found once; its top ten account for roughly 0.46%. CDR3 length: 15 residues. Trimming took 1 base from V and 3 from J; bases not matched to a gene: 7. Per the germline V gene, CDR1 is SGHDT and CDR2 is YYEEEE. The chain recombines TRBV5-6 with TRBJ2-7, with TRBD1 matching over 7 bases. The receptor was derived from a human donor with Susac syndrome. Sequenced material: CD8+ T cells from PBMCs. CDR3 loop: CASSLSGTAFYEQYF. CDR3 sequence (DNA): TGTGCCAGCAGCTTGTCCGGGACAGCATTCTACGAGCAGTACTTC.